Below are 16 T cell receptor beta chains sequenced from a single sample in a study of glioma-infiltrating T cells. TCR alpha and beta CDR3 regions were amplified from RNA using iRepertoire nested multiplex PCR. TCRdb ran MiXCR on the multiplex PCR reads and lists one entry per CDR3 protein. The sample lists around 44,000 distinct CDR3 sequences; about a fifth were seen once. The specimen sequenced was glioma tissue, nonneoplastic brain tissue, or PBMCs (not recorded which). These receptors all stem from a human donor with low-grade glioma or glioblastoma, undergoing nonglioma brain surgery, or in good health (not recorded which).

The chain is built from TRBV7-3 and TRBJ2-5; 7 positions agree with TRBD2. The length of the CDR3 is 15 residues. With 4 bases clipped from V and 4 bases from J, the junction kept 9 bases outside the gene matches. Germline V gene data show CDR1 as SGHTA and CDR2 as FQGTGA. The CDR3 nucleotides read TGTGCCAGCAGCTCACAAGGACTAGTAGGAGAGACCCAGTACTTC. Its protein is CASSSQGLVGETQYF.

The table lists this clonotype with many counts. This rearrangement joins TRBV11-3 to TRBJ1-1; D is uncertain. The length of the CDR3 is 13 residues. The V end lost 5 bases, the J end lost 0 bases, and 7 bases lay between the germline ends. CDR1 is SGHNT and CDR2 is YENEEA in the germline V gene. The DNA of the CDR3 is TGTGCCAGCAGCATGGACGTGAACACTGAAGCTTTCTTT. Translated, it gives CASSMDVNTEAFF.

This clonotype came up many times. The chain carries TRBV20-1 and TRBJ1-2, with 7 nucleotides matching TRBD1. V gave up 6 bases and J gave up 7 bases; unmatched junction bases: 17. The CDR3 loop spans 15 amino acids. Looked up from germline, CDR1 is DFQATT and CDR2 is SNEGSKA (reference sequence). Here the CDR3 reads CSATRTEGGAAGYTF. CDR3 sequence (DNA): TGCAGTGCCACCCGTACTGAAGGGGGCGCGGCTGGCTACACCTTC.

This clonotype has ten or more counts. The chain links TRBV28 to TRBJ2-7, with unresolved D. Germline V gene data show CDR1 as MDHEN and CDR2 as SYDVKM. Trimming removed 2 bases at V and 4 bases at J, with 6 bases between. This CDR3 has 12 amino acids. The CDR3 protein is CASSLRFYEQYF. CDR3 nucleotides: TGTGCCAGCAGTTTAAGGTTTTACGAGCAGTACTTC.

This clonotype was seen ten or more times. The V and J genes are TRBV12-3 or TRBV12-4 and TRBJ2-3; D is possibly TRBD1 or TRBD2 (6 bases each). The CDR3 extends over 14 amino acids. V was shortened by 5 bases and J by 4 bases, with 13 bases between the two germline ends. The CDR3 DNA follows: TGTGCCAGCAGTACGCGGGACAATCCAGATACGCAGTATTTT. Translated: CASSTRDNPDTQYF.

This clonotype was seen a handful of times. A much larger clone lies a single base off, so this may be a read error. The V call is TRBV20-1, the J call TRBJ2-1, with a tentative D call TRBD2 (5 bases). The V end was cut by 0 bases, the J end by 12 bases, with 15 bases between. CDR1 is DFQATT and CDR2 is SNEGSKA in the germline V gene (reference sequence). CDR3 size: 13 residues. CDR3 nucleotide sequence: TGCAGTGCTAGAGAAGTGGGAGTGGAAGGGCAGTTCTTC. Translation gives CSAREVGVEGQFF.

This clonotype was counted only a few times. It may be a read error: a sequence one base away is much more abundant. The rearrangement uses TRBV19 and TRBJ2-3; D gene uncertain. This CDR3 is built from 14 residues. Germline V gene lookup returns CDR1 LNHDA and CDR2 SQIVND (reference sequence). The CDR3: CGSTATGSRDTQYF. CDR3 coding DNA: TGTGGCAGTACCGCCACGGGTTCGCGCGATACGCAGTATTTT. The complete variable domain, with remaining parts taken from reference TRBV19 and TRBJ2-3, reads DGGITQSPKYLFRKEGQNVTLSCEQNLNHDAMYWYRQDPGQGLRLIYYSQIVNDFQKGDIAEGYSVSREKKESFPLTVTSAQKNPTAFYLCGSTATGSRDTQYFGPGTRLTVL.

This clonotype was recorded at least ten times. The chain links TRBV7-2 to TRBJ2-1; perhaps TRBD1 as D (5 bases). Trimming took off 4 bases at V and 13 bases at J, with 14 bases between the two ends. The CDR3 is 12 amino acids. From germline, CDR1 is SGHTA and CDR2 FQGNSA. Written as DNA, the CDR3 is TGTGCCAGCAGCTCACCTGGGGCTAGTCAGTTCTTC. Encoded protein: CASSSPGASQFF.

At least ten counts were recorded for this clonotype. V gene TRBV20-1 combines with J gene TRBJ2-7; maybe TRBD2 (6 bases). Trimming took 3 bases from V and 3 from J, leaving 18 bases between them. CDR1 and CDR2 (germline): DFQATT, SNEGSKA (reference sequence). This CDR3 contains 15 residues. CDR3 DNA: TGCAGTGCTAGGGAGCTTGGCGGGGTTCTCTACGAGCAGTACTTC. As protein: CSARELGGVLYEQYF.

This clonotype was seen at least ten times. The chain employs TRBV28 and TRBJ1-6; no definite D call. Germline-derived CDR1 and CDR2 are MDHEN and SYDVKM. The CDR3 contains 14 residues. V was cut by 4 bases and J by 7 bases, with 11 bases left in between. CDR3 coding DNA: TGTGCCAGCAGTTCGTACGGGAAAAATTCACCCCTCCACTTT. This gives the protein CASSSYGKNSPLHF.

This clonotype was seen at least ten times. The chain links TRBV28 to TRBJ1-1; unclear D gene. The CDR3 covers 14 residues. CDR1 and CDR2 from the germline V gene are MDHEN and SYDVKM. V lost 5 bases to trimming and J lost 0 bases, with 10 bases between them. In DNA, the CDR3 is TGTGCCAGCAGTGGGGTTCGGTTGAACACTGAAGCTTTCTTT. Its protein product is CASSGVRLNTEAFF.

This clonotype was recorded many times. This chain joins TRBV7-8 and TRBJ2-3; a weak D match, TRBD1 (6 bases). Trimming stripped 6 bases from V and 0 bases from J, with 19 bases between. Germline loops: CDR1 SGHVS, CDR2 FQNEAQ. The CDR3 sequence is 17 residues long. DNA of the CDR3: TGTGCCAGCAGTTCAGGCGAAGGGGGTCCTAGCACAGATACGCAGTATTTT. Protein: CASSSGEGGPSTDTQYF.

Regarding this clonotype: A read error may be the cause here, since a much bigger clone is one base away. V and J are TRBV7-2 and TRBJ2-4, with D possibly being TRBD1 (5 bases). V dropped 5 bases and J dropped 7 bases, with 15 bases sitting between them. The CDR3 extends over 14 amino acids. The germline CDR1 and CDR2 sequences are SGHTA and FQGNSA. The CDR3 sequence is CASSPKGSGNIQYF. Written as DNA, the CDR3 is TGTGCCAGCAGCCCAAAGGGGTCCGGGAACATTCAGTACTTC. Combining the CDR3 with reference TRBV7-2 and TRBJ2-4 gives the whole variable domain GAGVSQSPSNKVTEKGKDVELRCDPISGHTALYWYRQSLGQGLEFLIYFQGNSAPDKSGLPSDRFSAERTGGSVSTLTIQRTQQEDSAVYLCASSPKGSGNIQYFGAGTRLSVL.

This clonotype has at least ten counts. The chain is built from TRBV20-1 and TRBJ2-7, with TRBD1 matching over 10 bases. This CDR3 has 13 residues. V lost 5 bases and J lost 6; bases outside the gene matches: 7. Per germline, CDR1 DFQATT and CDR2 SNEGSKA (reference sequence). CDR3 protein: CSAEDRGIGEQYF. CDR3 nucleotide sequence: TGCAGTGCTGAGGACAGGGGGATCGGCGAGCAGTACTTC.

Only a few counts were recorded for this clonotype. This chain connects TRBV29-1 to TRBJ2-2; 8 nucleotides align to TRBD1. V lost 7 bases, J lost 6 bases, and 7 bases stayed unmatched. There are 13 residues in the CDR3. Germline-derived CDR1 and CDR2 are SQVTM and ANQGSEA. CDR3 DNA: TGCAGCGGCCGACAGGGGCTGGCCGGGGAGCTGTTTTTT. Amino acids: CSGRQGLAGELFF.

This clonotype was seen a few times. A read error may explain this, as a much larger clone is one base away. The chain links TRBV5-4 to TRBJ1-3; unclear D gene. Trimming removed 5 bases at V and 0 bases at J, with 12 bases between. CDR3 length: 15 residues. Germline V lookup: CDR1 SGHNT, CDR2 YYREEE (reference sequence). The chain's CDR3 is CASRSGRGSGNTIYF. CDR3 nucleotide sequence: TGTGCCAGCAGATCGGGCAGAGGCTCTGGAAACACCATATATTTT.